This TCR beta chain derives from a study of CXCR3-negative and CXCR3-positive naive CD8 T cells. This CDR3 spans 15 amino acids. CDR1 and CDR2 (germline): PRHDT, FYEKMQ (reference sequence). All TRB cDNA libraries came from 5' RACE performed with UMI labels. TCRdb re-called the 5' RACE reads and catalogs CDR3 proteins one per entry, DNA excluded. The sample totals tens of thousands of distinct CDR3 sequences; its top ten clones hold 1.1%. The chain is built from TRBV13 and TRBJ1-2; the TCRdb call, TRBD1, lacks DNA for checking. The material sequenced was naive CXCR3- CD8+ T cells from blood. Sample subset: CD45RO-CCR7+CD27+CD95- naive CD8+ T cells lacking CXCR3 (TNR3-). The TCR sequence derives from a human donor in good health. Some clones in this sample may be carry-over from other donors' samples. This CDR3 reads CASSSGGALNYGYTF.